The clone carrying this TCR beta chain came up a few times. Its antigen is undetermined. These data come from a study of beta chain features in type 1 diabetes. The wider study: All samples together contributed 107,917,701 sorted cells for examination. General study results and limits: Highly expressing activated T cells could be over-counted with a cDNA template.

TCRB transcripts that were expressed got sequenced, as all of the isolated RNA had been reverse transcribed. The table came from immunoSEQ multiplex PCR; TCRdb's copy has only in-frame clones and leaves some out. The sample shows 160,000 or so clones, 7.5% to 9.5% of them seen only once. This CDR3 is 13 amino acids long. The germline V gene has CDR1 SNHLY and CDR2 FYNNEI. The V segment lost 5 bases and the J segment 9 bases; nucleotides outside the gene matches: 7. Sequences were obtained from central memory CD4+ T cells from blood. The receptor comes from a woman aged 18-35 years in good health. The J gene is TRBJ1-5, the V gene TRBV2; TRBD1 matches at 7 bases. CDR3 in DNA: TGTGCCAGCAGTCCCGGACAGGCCTGGCCCCAGCATTTT. Translating it yields CASSPGQAWPQHF.